This T cell receptor beta chain was recovered during a study of OX40 agonist ivuxolimab in advanced cancers. The method was immunoSEQ multiplex PCR; TCRdb's version includes in-frame clones alone and lacks a portion of them. The sample records about 89,000 clones, about nine tenths being singletons. Looked up from germline, CDR1 is SGHTA and CDR2 is FQGNSA. The CDR3 runs 14 residues. In the case of this clone: The junction departs from germline at one end; a sequencing error may be responsible.

Sequencing was performed on CD4+ or CD8+ T cells sorted from blood, taken in a trial of the OX40 agonist ivuxolimab. This clonotype originated in an adult with an advanced solid tumor such as melanoma, head and neck, liver or kidney cancer. This chain joins TRBV7-2 and TRBJ2-5, with 10 bases matching TRBD2. The CDR3 sequence is CASSLAGDQETQYF. The CDR3 DNA reads as TGTGCCAGCAGCCTAGCGGGGGATCAAGAGACCCAGTACTTC. Looking up the rest from reference TRBV7-2 and TRBJ2-5 gives the full variable domain: GAGVSQSPSNKVTEKGKDVELRCDPISGHTALYWYRQSLGQGLEFLIYFQGNSAPDKSGLPSDRFSAERTGGSVSTLTIQRTQQEDSAVYLCASSLAGDQETQYFGPGTRLLVL.